The 9 T cell receptor beta chains presented below share a single source sample, sequenced in a study of blood T cell repertoires in COVID-19 (dated by TCRdb to about 2020). Libraries were made using the immunoSEQ multiplex PCR assay. TCRdb took this table from immuneACCESS and kept in-frame rearrangements with V and J called. Such tables lack part of the clones; where checked against another copy, unresolved V genes explain under half of the gap, and the rest is unexplained. Present in this sample are around 270,000 clones, roughly 86% of which were seen just once. The ten biggest clones cover approximately 9.8% of the sample. The material sequenced was peripheral blood. These receptors were taken from a man aged 35 to 55 who had recovered from COVID-19.

DNA of the CDR3: TGCGCCAGCAGCCAAAGACTAGCGGGACCTAATGAGCAGTTCTTC. This sequence encodes CASSQRLAGPNEQFF. This chain joins TRBV4-3 and TRBJ2-1; 11 bases are a match to TRBD2. CDR1 LGHNA and CDR2 YSLEER come from the germline V gene. The CDR3 is 15 amino acids. Losses at the gene ends were 2 bases for V and 7 bases for J; bases not matched to a gene: 4.

The chain recombines TRBV13 with TRBJ2-1, with TRBD2 as a possible D gene (6 bases). The CDR3 has 15 residues. Deletions cut 0 bases from V and 3 bases from J, with 9 bases between. Germline values: CDR1 PRHDT, CDR2 FYEKMQ (reference sequence). For the CDR3, the DNA is TGTGCCAGCAGCTTAGGGTCCGGGAGCTACAATGAGCAGTTCTTC. Translated: CASSLGSGSYNEQFF.

This rearrangement joins TRBV27 to TRBJ2-3; tentative D call: TRBD1 (6 bases). Germline assignment: CDR1 MNHEY and CDR2 SMNVEV (reference sequence). Trimming stripped 4 bases from V and 2 bases from J, with 19 bases between. The CDR3 spans 17 residues. CDR3 sequence (DNA): TGTGCCAGCAGTTCCCCAGGGCGGCAGGGGAACACAGATACGCAGTATTTT. Translated, it gives CASSSPGRQGNTDTQYF.

The J gene is TRBJ2-7, the V gene TRBV5-1; 7 bases match TRBD2. CDR3 length: 15 residues. Trimming took 2 bases from V and 0 from J; bases not matched to a gene: 5. Germline V CDR1 and CDR2: SGHRS, YFSETQ. CDR3 DNA: TGCGCCAGCAGCTTCGCGCGGGGGACCTCCTACGAGCAGTACTTC. It specifies CASSFARGTSYEQYF.

The V and J genes are TRBV28 and TRBJ2-7, with a weak D call TRBD1 (6 bases). CDR1 and CDR2 from the germline V gene are MDHEN and SYDVKM. The V and J ends lost 8 bases and 2 bases respectively, with 10 bases between them. The CDR3 length is 12 residues. CDR3 sequence (DNA): TGTGCCAGCCGGGACACCCCCTACGAGCAGTACTTC. Its protein product is CASRDTPYEQYF.

The chain is built from TRBV12-5 and TRBJ2-6; a possible D gene is TRBD1 (5 bases). The CDR3 consists of 20 residues. Trimming took 0 bases from V and 0 from J, leaving 18 bases between them. Per the germline V gene, CDR1 is LGHNT and CDR2 is FRNRAP. DNA for the CDR3: TGTGCTAGTGGTTTGGTACAAGGGCAGGGCCCCTCCTCTGGGGCCAACGTCCTGACTTTC. Its translation is CASGLVQGQGPSSGANVLTF. Variable domain in full (rest from reference TRBV12-5 and TRBJ2-6): DARVTQTPRHKVTEMGQEVTMRCQPILGHNTVFWYRQTMMQGLELLAYFRNRAPLDDSGMPKDRFSAEMPDATLATLKIQPSEPRDSAVYFCASGLVQGQGPSSGANVLTFGAGSRLTVL.

This clone has a single count. V gene TRBV14 combines with J gene TRBJ1-1; tentative D call: TRBD1 (5 bases). V was trimmed by 1 base and J by 6 bases, leaving 9 bases between them. The CDR3 covers 13 residues. Germline V gene lookup returns CDR1 SGHDN and CDR2 FVKESK. As DNA, the CDR3 is TGTGCCAGCAGCCAAGTTGGACACCCTGAAGCTTTCTTT. The encoded protein is CASSQVGHPEAFF.

The chain recombines TRBV12-3 or TRBV12-4 with TRBJ1-1; D is unclear. This CDR3 is 12 amino acids long. Trimming left V 6 bases short and J 4 bases short, with 9 bases between. CDR3 sequence (DNA): TGTGCCAGCAGGCTCCCAGGCACTGAAGCTTTCTTT. Encoded protein: CASRLPGTEAFF.

V usage is TRBV7-2 and J usage is TRBJ1-2; D not certain. Germline CDR1 reads SGHTA; CDR2 reads FQGNSA. The CDR3 loop spans 14 amino acids. Trimming left V 4 bases short and J 4 bases short, with 13 bases between. CDR3 sequence reads: CASSSSRVGYGYTF. The CDR3 region has the DNA TGTGCCAGCAGCTCTAGCCGGGTGGGCTATGGCTACACCTTC.